This T cell receptor (beta chain) is from a study of T-cell memory formation after mild COVID-19. This clonotype was counted ten times or more. TCRdb re-analysed the 5' RACE reads in MiXCR, keeping a single row per CDR3 protein. Here the sample spans about 140,000 distinct CDR3 sequences, about 5.5% being singletons. Germline V gene data show CDR1 as MNHEY and CDR2 as SVGAGI. The CDR3 extends over 14 amino acids. With V trimmed by 2 bases and J by 10 bases, 6 bases remained unmatched. Sequenced material: PBMCs or a T cell subset sorted from them (not recorded which). V gene TRBV6-5 combines with J gene TRBJ2-1, with 9 bases fitting TRBD2. The TCR originated in an adult woman who had mild COVID-19 (a few samples of this study predate the infection). Cell type and time point are not known. The CDR3 loop is CASSYGTSSREQFF. The DNA for the CDR3 is TGTGCCAGCAGTTACGGGACTAGCTCACGGGAGCAGTTCTTC.